The clone carrying this TCR beta chain showed up just a few times. Antigen unknown. The data originate from a study of long-term antiretroviral therapy in people with HIV. Notes on the study in general: Regardless of time point, clones expanded before ART dominated the repertoire.

Trimming left V 4 bases short and J 2 bases short, with 15 bases between. There are 15 residues in the CDR3. CDR1 and CDR2 (germline): SEHNR, FQNEAQ (reference sequence). Runs used v3.0 of the immunoSEQ assay and were done at survey level. Researchers set sequencing to target roughly 40,000-55,000 T-cell genomes per sample. Clones were sequenced by immunoSEQ multiplex PCR, and TCRdb holds only the in-frame ones, with some missing. The data contain 28,000 or so clones, 80% to 90% of them singletons. This sequence originates from a young man with HIV. Here the sequenced sample was unsorted PBMCs, taken 0.8 years before starting antiretroviral therapy. The chain carries TRBV7-9 and TRBJ2-7; perhaps TRBD1 as D (8 bases). The CDR3 DNA is TGTGCCAGCAGCTGGGAGGGACAGGCCCCCTACGAGCAGTACTTC. Translation gives CASSWEGQAPYEQYF.